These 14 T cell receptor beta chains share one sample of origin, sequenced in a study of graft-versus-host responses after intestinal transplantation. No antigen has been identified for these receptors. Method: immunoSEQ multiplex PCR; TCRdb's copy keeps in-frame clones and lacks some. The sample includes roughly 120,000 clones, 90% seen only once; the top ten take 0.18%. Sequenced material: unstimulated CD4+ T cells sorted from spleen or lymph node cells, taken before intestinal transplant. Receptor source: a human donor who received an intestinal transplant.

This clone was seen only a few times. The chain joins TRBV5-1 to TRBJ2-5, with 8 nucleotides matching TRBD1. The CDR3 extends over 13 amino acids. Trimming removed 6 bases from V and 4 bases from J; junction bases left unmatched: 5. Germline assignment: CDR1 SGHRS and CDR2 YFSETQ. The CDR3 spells CASTTGGVETQYF. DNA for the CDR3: TGCGCCAGCACCACAGGGGGTGTAGAGACCCAGTACTTC.

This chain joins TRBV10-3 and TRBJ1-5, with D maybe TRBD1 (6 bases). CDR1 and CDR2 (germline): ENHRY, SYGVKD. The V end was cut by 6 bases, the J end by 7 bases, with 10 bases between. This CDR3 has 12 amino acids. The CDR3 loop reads CAISGGGQPQHF. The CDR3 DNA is TGTGCCATCAGCGGTGGGGGCCAGCCCCAGCATTTT.

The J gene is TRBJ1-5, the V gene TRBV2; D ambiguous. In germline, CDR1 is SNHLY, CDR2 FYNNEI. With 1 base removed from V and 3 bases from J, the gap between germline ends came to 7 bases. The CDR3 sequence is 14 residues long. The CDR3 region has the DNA TGTGCCAGCAGTGAAGACACAGTCAATCAGCCCCAGCATTTT. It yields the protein CASSEDTVNQPQHF.

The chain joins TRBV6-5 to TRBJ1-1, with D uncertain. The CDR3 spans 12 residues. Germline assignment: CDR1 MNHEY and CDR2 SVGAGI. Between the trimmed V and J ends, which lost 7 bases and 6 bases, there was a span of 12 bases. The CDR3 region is CASTAGGAEAFF. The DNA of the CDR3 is TGTGCCAGCACCGCCGGCGGGGCTGAAGCTTTCTTT.

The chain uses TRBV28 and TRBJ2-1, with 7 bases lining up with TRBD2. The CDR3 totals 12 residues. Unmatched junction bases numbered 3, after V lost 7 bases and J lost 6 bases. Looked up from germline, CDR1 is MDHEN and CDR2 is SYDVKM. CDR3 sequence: CASTRTSNEQFF. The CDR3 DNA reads TGTGCCAGCACAAGGACTAGCAATGAGCAGTTCTTC.

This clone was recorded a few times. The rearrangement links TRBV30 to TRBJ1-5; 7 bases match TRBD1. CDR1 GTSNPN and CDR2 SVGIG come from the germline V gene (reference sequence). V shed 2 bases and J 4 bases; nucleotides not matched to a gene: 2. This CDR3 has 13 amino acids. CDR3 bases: TGTGCCTGGAGTAAGGGACAGAATCAGCCCCAGCATTTT. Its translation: CAWSKGQNQPQHF.

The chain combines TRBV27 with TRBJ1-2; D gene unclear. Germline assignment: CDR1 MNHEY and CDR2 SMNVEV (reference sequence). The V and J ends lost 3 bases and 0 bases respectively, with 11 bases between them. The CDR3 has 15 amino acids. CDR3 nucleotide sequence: TGTGCCAGCAGTTTCGCGGCGGACTCTAACTATGGCTACACCTTC. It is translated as CASSFAADSNYGYTF.

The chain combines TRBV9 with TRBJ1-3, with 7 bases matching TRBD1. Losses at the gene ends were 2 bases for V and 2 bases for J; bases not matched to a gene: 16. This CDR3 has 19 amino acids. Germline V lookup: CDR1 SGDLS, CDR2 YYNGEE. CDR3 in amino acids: CASSVLPVGTGTAGNTIYF. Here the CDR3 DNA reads TGTGCCAGCAGCGTGCTACCAGTTGGCACCGGGACAGCTGGAAACACCATATATTTT.

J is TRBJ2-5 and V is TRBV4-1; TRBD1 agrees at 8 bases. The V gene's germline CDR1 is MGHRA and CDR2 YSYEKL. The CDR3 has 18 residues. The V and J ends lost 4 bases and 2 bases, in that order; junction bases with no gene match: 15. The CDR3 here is CASSRTEVSGQAQETQYF. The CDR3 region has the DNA TGCGCCAGCAGCCGCACCGAGGTTTCGGGACAGGCACAAGAGACCCAGTACTTC.

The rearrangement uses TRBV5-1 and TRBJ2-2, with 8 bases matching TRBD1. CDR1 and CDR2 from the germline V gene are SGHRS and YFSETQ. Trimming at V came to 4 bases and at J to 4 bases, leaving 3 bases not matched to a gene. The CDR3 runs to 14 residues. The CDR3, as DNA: TGCGCCAGCAGCAAGACAGGGGCCACCGGGGAGCTGTTTTTT. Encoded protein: CASSKTGATGELFF.

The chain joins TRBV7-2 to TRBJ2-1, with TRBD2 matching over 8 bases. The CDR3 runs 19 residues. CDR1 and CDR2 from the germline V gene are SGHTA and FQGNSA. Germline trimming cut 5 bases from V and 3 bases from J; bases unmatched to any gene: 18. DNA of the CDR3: TGTGCCAGCAGCCCCCGCGGAGCGGGGGTCCAACCTAGCTACAATGAGCAGTTCTTC. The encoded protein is CASSPRGAGVQPSYNEQFF.

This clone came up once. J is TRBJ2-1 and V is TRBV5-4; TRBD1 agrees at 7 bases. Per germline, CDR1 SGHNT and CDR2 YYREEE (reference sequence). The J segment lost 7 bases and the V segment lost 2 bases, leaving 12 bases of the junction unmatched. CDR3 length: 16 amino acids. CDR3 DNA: TGTGCCAGCAGCTTCGGGGCCCAGCAGGGGGATAATGAGCAGTTCTTC. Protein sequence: CASSFGAQQGDNEQFF.

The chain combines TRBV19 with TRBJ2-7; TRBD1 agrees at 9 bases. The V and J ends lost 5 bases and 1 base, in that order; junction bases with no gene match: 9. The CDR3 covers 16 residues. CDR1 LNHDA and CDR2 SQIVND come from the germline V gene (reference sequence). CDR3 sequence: CASSPLGQGTSYEQYF. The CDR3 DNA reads TGTGCCAGTAGTCCGCTCGGACAGGGGACTTCCTACGAGCAGTACTTC.

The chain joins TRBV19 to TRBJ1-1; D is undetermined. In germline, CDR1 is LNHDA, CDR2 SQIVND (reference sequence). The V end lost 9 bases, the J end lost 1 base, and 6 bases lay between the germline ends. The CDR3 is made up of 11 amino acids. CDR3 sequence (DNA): TGTGCCAGCCACAGGAACACTGAAGCTTTCTTT. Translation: CASHRNTEAFF.